Detailed here is one T cell receptor beta chain. The sample belongs to a study of blood T cell repertoires in COVID-19. Study context: Both acute and convalescent COVID-19 samples were obtained from the United States, Italy and Spain. Nucleic acid was either cDNA or gDNA, and it came from T cells, B-cell-depleted T cells, or PBMCs.

In the study's own analysis: Nucleated cell counts were estimated from reference gene primer amplification. TCRdb's table, derived via immunoSEQ multiplex PCR, lists solely in-frame clones and lacks some. Clone size and V and J calls were adopted from that table, with D and trimming inferred from the DNA. The repertoire holds some 250,000 clones, more than 70% seen once, with roughly 5% in the top ten. From germline, CDR1 is LNHNV and CDR2 YYDKDF (reference sequence). Losses at the gene ends were 0 bases for V and 2 bases for J; bases not matched to a gene: 6. CDR3 length equals 17 residues. This TCR derives from a man at least 80 years old with acute or convalescent COVID-19. V gene TRBV15 combines with J gene TRBJ2-7; 11 bases match TRBD2. Material: peripheral blood. This CDR3 is CATSRDPPSGRPYEQYF. The CDR3 coding sequence is TGTGCCACCAGCAGAGATCCCCCTAGCGGGAGGCCCTACGAGCAGTACTTC.